The 16 T cell receptor beta chains reported below all come from one sample, sequenced in a study of blood T cell repertoires in COVID-19. The assay was immunoSEQ multiplex PCR, and TCRdb's table has in-frame clones only and misses some. The sample has about 340,000 clones, roughly 90% seen once. Sequenced sample: peripheral blood. All receptors derive from a woman aged 60-75 years with COVID-19, enrolled during active disease.

This chain joins TRBV5-4 and TRBJ1-2; TRBD1 matches 7 bases. The junction had 5 bases not matched to a gene; V was cut back by 4 bases and J by 5 bases. This CDR3 comprises 13 residues. Germline-derived CDR1 and CDR2 are SGHNT and YYREEE (reference sequence). The CDR3 protein is CASSTGTEYGYTF. The CDR3, as DNA: TGTGCCAGCAGCACGGGGACAGAGTATGGCTACACCTTC.

CDR3 bases: TGTGCCTGGAGTCCCGGGTCCCAAACGCAGTATTTT. Its translation: CAWSPGSQTQYF. The chain employs TRBV30 and TRBJ2-3; D is undetermined. V lost 2 bases and J lost 9, with 12 bases in between. The CDR3 runs 12 residues. Germline values: CDR1 GTSNPN, CDR2 SVGIG (reference sequence).

This rearrangement joins TRBV5-1 to TRBJ2-3, with TRBD2 as a possible D gene (5 bases). Trimming stripped 4 bases from V and 5 bases from J, with 17 bases between. The CDR3 is 15 amino acids. CDR1 is SGHRS, CDR2 YFSETQ, per germline. The CDR3 sequence: CASSQPRERGDTQYF. In nucleotides, the CDR3 is TGCGCCAGCAGCCAGCCGAGGGAGCGCGGAGATACGCAGTATTTT. The full variable domain, in which reference TRBV5-1 and TRBJ2-3 provide the parts outside the CDR3, is KAGVTQTPRYLIKTRGQQVTLSCSPISGHRSVSWYQQTPGQGLQFLFEYFSETQRNKGNFPGRFSGRQFSNSRSEMNVSTLELGDSALYLCASSQPRERGDTQYFGPGTRLTVL.

This CDR3 is CSATQGTEAFF. CDR3 DNA: TGCAGTGCTACACAGGGGACTGAAGCTTTCTTT. The genes are TRBV20-1 and TRBJ1-1, with 7 bases matching TRBD1. The trim removed 4 bases at V and 5 bases at J, leaving 1 base unmatched. This CDR3 has 11 amino acids. Germline V gene data show CDR1 as DFQATT and CDR2 as SNEGSKA (reference sequence).

The CDR3 sequence is CASSSSPGNEQFF. The CDR3 region has the DNA TGTGCCAGCAGCTCATCCCCAGGGAATGAGCAGTTCTTC. The gene calls are TRBV7-3 and TRBJ2-1; a possible D gene is TRBD1 (5 bases). In germline, CDR1 is SGHTA, CDR2 FQGTGA. The CDR3 length is 13 residues. Trimming removed 4 bases from V and 7 bases from J, with 11 bases in between.

This clone was detected a few times. The V and J genes are TRBV12-3 or TRBV12-4 and TRBJ1-1, with D unclear. V gave up 6 bases and J gave up 4 bases, with 12 bases separating them. The CDR3 totals 13 residues. The CDR3 region is CASSIQYLTEAFF. The DNA of the CDR3 is TGTGCCAGCAGCATACAGTATCTCACTGAAGCTTTCTTT.

This rearrangement joins TRBV7-6 to TRBJ2-1; 8 bases fit TRBD1. Germline values: CDR1 SGHVS, CDR2 FNYEAQ. The V gene end was trimmed by 4 bases and the J gene end by 10 bases; junction bases not matched to a gene: 12. The CDR3 covers 15 residues. The CDR3 loop reads CASSWDTGTGPEQFF. The CDR3 DNA is TGTGCCAGCAGCTGGGATACCGGGACAGGCCCAGAGCAGTTCTTC.

V is TRBV3-1 (or the pseudogene TRBV3-2) and J is TRBJ2-5, with TRBD2 matching over 7 bases. Germline V CDR1 and CDR2: LGHDT, YNNKEL (reference sequence). The CDR3 loop spans 15 amino acids. Trimming cost V 2 bases and J 3 bases; bases outside gene matches: 6. The CDR3 nucleotides are TGTGCCAGCAGCCAAACTGGGGGGGGTAAAGAGACCCAGTACTTC. It specifies CASSQTGGGKETQYF.

The V gene is TRBV2, the J gene TRBJ2-3; 8 bases map to TRBD2. The CDR3 sequence is 15 residues long. The V segment lost 3 bases and the J segment 7 bases; nucleotides outside the gene matches: 9. Germline V gene data show CDR1 as SNHLY and CDR2 as FYNNEI. CDR3 in DNA: TGTGCCAGCAGTGATGGTCGGGGGGGCTCACATACGCAGTATTTT. Amino acid sequence: CASSDGRGGSHTQYF.

The gene calls are TRBV5-6 and TRBJ1-1, with 9 bases matching TRBD1. Germline CDR1 SGHDT, CDR2 YYEEEE. V lost 0 bases to trimming and J lost 7 bases; unmatched junction nucleotides: 16. The CDR3 consists of 18 residues. CDR3 nucleotides: TGTGCCAGCAGCTTGGCTTCATACAGGGGGCGAATCGGTAGTGAAGCTTTCTTT. Amino acid sequence: CASSLASYRGRIGSEAFF.

The count of this clone is one. The rearrangement uses TRBV10-2 and TRBJ1-1; D ambiguous. V lost 8 bases and J lost 2, with 9 bases in between. The germline V gene has CDR1 WSHSY and CDR2 SAAADI. The length of the CDR3 is 12 residues. CDR3 DNA: TGCGCCAGCGGCTTCACAAACACTGAAGCTTTCTTT. The encoded protein is CASGFTNTEAFF.

The J gene is TRBJ1-2, the V gene TRBV6-5, with a tentative D call TRBD1 (5 bases). CDR1 is MNHEY, CDR2 SVGAGI, per germline. This CDR3 contains 13 residues. V lost 6 bases, J lost 6 bases, and 14 bases lay in between. This chain's CDR3 is CASSRVSRDGYTF. CDR3 DNA sequence: TGTGCCAGCAGCAGGGTCTCACGGGATGGCTACACCTTC.

This clone was detected only once. The J gene is TRBJ2-7, the V gene TRBV3-1 (or the pseudogene TRBV3-2), with TRBD2 matching over 10 bases. The CDR3 totals 17 residues. With V trimmed by 0 bases and J by 9 bases, 14 bases remained unmatched. Germline CDR1 and CDR2: LGHDT and YNNKEL (reference sequence). The CDR3 DNA sequence: TGTGCCAGCAGCCAAGATCCCGGACTGCTAGCGGGGGTAATGCAGTACTTC. This gives the protein CASSQDPGLLAGVMQYF.

In this sample, this clone turned up a few times. In DNA, the CDR3 is TGCGCCAGCAGCCAAGGGCGGCCAGATACGCAGTATTTT. Translated, it gives CASSQGRPDTQYF. The genes are TRBV4-1 and TRBJ2-3, with D unresolved. CDR1 and CDR2 from the germline V gene are MGHRA and YSYEKL. With 1 base removed from V and 4 bases from J, the gap between germline ends came to 6 bases. CDR3 length equals 13 residues.

V and J are TRBV7-8 and TRBJ1-1; the match to TRBD1 covers 7 bases. The J segment lost 1 base and the V segment lost 5 bases, leaving 4 bases of the junction unmatched. Germline assignment: CDR1 SGHVS and CDR2 FQNEAQ. The CDR3 is 14 amino acids. As DNA, the CDR3 is TGTGCCAGCAGCCCTAGGACAGGGAACACTGAAGCTTTCTTT. It yields the protein CASSPRTGNTEAFF.

This rearrangement joins TRBV4-3 to TRBJ2-5, with no clear D. The V gene lost 5 bases and the J gene lost 3 bases, with 10 bases spanning the gap. This CDR3 is built from 13 residues. Germline CDR1 and CDR2: LGHNA and YSLEER. CDR3 sequence reads: CASSSSSEETQYF. The CDR3 DNA is TGCGCCAGCAGCTCGTCTAGTGAAGAGACCCAGTACTTC.